The present TCR beta chain was sequenced within a study of Graves' ophthalmopathy and Graves' hyperthyroidism. Study-level information: No treatment had been given when peripheral blood was collected at initial diagnosis. The study, taken as a whole, reports: This model predicted ophthalmopathy progression (sensitivity roughly 71%, specificity about 72%).

This clonotype was detected many times. Its antigen is not known. Germline V gene lookup returns CDR1 DFQATT and CDR2 SNEGSKA (reference sequence). Trimming took off 6 bases at V and 0 bases at J, with 12 bases between the two ends. This CDR3 is built from 14 residues. The authors amplified TCR beta CDR3 regions from RNA transcripts. Second-round multiplex PCR came after a first-round RT-PCR that employed HTBI primers. TCRdb re-called the multiplex PCR reads with MiXCR, one entry per CDR3 protein. The data contain some 390,000 distinct CDR3 sequences, around 19% of them singletons. The sample consisted of peripheral blood. This TCR was sampled from a woman in her late teens or twenties with Graves' ophthalmopathy. The chain has TRBV20-1 and TRBJ1-3; D is perhaps TRBD1 (6 bases). CDR3 nucleotide sequence: TGCAGTGCGCCGACAGGAGACTCTGGAAACACCATATATTTT. This gives the protein CSAPTGDSGNTIYF.